Included here is one T cell receptor beta chain sequence, with context. This sample was taken from a study of blood T cell repertoires in COVID-19. Data came from immunoSEQ multiplex PCR; TCRdb stores just in-frame clones and leaves some out. The sample lists hundreds of thousands of clones, less than 85% seen once, with more than 3% in the top ten. The source of this sequence is a woman younger than 35 with acute or convalescent COVID-19. The sequencing sample was made of peripheral blood.

CDR3 DNA sequence: TGTGCCAGCAGCCCTCCGGGTGGGAGGGCCTATAATTCACCCCTCCACTTT. Translated, it gives CASSPPGGRAYNSPLHF. This chain uses TRBV6-2 or TRBV6-3 with TRBJ1-6; the D is unclear. The CDR3 is made up of 17 amino acids. Germline assignment: CDR1 MNHEY and CDR2 SVGEGT. Between the trimmed V and J ends, which lost 6 bases and 2 bases, there was a span of 17 bases.